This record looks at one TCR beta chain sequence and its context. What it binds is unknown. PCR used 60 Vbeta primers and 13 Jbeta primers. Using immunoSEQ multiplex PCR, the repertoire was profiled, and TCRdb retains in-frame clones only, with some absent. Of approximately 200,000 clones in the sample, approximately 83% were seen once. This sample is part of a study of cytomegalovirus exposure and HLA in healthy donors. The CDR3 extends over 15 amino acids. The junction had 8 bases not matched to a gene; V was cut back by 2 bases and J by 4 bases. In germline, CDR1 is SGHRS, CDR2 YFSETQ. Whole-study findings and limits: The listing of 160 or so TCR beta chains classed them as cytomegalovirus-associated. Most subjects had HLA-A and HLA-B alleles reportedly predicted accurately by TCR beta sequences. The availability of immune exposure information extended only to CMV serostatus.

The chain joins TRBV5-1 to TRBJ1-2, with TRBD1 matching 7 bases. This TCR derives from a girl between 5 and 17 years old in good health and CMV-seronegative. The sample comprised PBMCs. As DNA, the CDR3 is TGCGCCAGCAGCTTCGGGCAGACAGGGCCCTATGGCTACACCTTC. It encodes CASSFGQTGPYGYTF.